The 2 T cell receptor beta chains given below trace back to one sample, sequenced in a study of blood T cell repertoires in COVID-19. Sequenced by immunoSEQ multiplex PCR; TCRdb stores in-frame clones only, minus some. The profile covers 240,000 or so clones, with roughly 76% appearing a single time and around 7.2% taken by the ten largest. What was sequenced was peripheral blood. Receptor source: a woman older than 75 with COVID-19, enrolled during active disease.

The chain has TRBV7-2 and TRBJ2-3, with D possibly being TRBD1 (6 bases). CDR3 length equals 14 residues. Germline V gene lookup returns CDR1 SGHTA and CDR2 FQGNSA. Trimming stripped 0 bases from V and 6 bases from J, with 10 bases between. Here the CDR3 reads CASSLASTGDTQYF. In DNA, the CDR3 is TGTGCCAGCAGCTTAGCATCTACAGGGGATACGCAGTATTTT.

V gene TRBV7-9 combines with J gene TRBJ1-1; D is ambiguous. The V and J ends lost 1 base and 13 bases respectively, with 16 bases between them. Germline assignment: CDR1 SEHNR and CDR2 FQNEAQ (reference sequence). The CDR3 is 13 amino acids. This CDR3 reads CASSLEVSRLSFF. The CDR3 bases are TGTGCCAGCAGCTTAGAGGTTAGCCGCCTGAGTTTCTTT.